The rows below give T cell receptor beta chains drawn from one sample of a study of T cell responses to AZD1222 COVID-19 vaccine. Sequencing used immunoSEQ multiplex PCR; TCRdb keeps in-frame clones, though not all of them. The sample contains 84,000 or so clones, approximately 89% of which appear only once. Material: peripheral blood, obtained on day 0 of AZD1222 vaccination. These receptors were collected from an adult in good health. The CDR3 runs from the conserved cysteine through the conserved F or W. A D gene is named only where the DNA matches it firmly. The listing skips clone size in some rows; elsewhere it reads once, few, many or a size class.

v_gene: TRBV19
abundance: once
j_gene: TRBJ2-7
d_gene: TRBD2
CDR3aa: CASTSSASGSYEQYF
CDR3nt: TGTGCCAGTACCTCATCGGCTAGCGGGTCCTACGAGCAGTACTTC

v_gene: TRBV19
abundance: -
j_gene: TRBJ2-1
d_gene: -
CDR3aa: CASSIGFYEQFF
CDR3nt: TGTGCCAGTAGTATAGGCTTTTATGAGCAGTTCTTC

v_gene: TRBV4-1
abundance: -
j_gene: TRBJ1-1
d_gene: -
CDR3aa: CASSQAGRGTEAFF
CDR3nt: TGCGCCAGCAGCCAGGCGGGGAGGGGCACTGAAGCTTTCTTT

v_gene: TRBV27
abundance: -
j_gene: TRBJ2-7
d_gene: TRBD2
CDR3aa: CASSFRRNSGSLGLRSEQYF
CDR3nt: TGTGCCAGCAGTTTCCGCCGTAATAGCGGGAGTTTAGGACTACGGAGCGAGCAGTACTTC

v_gene: TRBV21-1
abundance: -
j_gene: TRBJ1-5
d_gene: -
CDR3aa: CASSKADRPPQPQHF
CDR3nt: TGTGCCAGCAGCAAAGCGGACAGGCCACCCCAGCCCCAGCATTTT

v_gene: TRBV6-5
abundance: -
j_gene: TRBJ1-2
d_gene: -
CDR3aa: CASSMTVYGYTF
CDR3nt: TGTGCCAGCAGTATGACAGTCTATGGCTACACCTTC

v_gene: TRBV11-2
abundance: -
j_gene: TRBJ2-3
d_gene: -
CDR3aa: CASSLAGTDTQYF
CDR3nt: TGTGCCAGCAGCTTAGCGGGCACAGATACGCAGTATTTT

v_gene: TRBV28
abundance: -
j_gene: TRBJ1-5
d_gene: -
CDR3aa: CASSNPLWAARQRNQPQHF
CDR3nt: TGTGCCAGCAGTAACCCTCTGTGGGCCGCACGTCAAAGGAATCAGCCCCAGCATTTT

v_gene: TRBV7-8
abundance: -
j_gene: TRBJ1-1
d_gene: -
CDR3aa: CASRPDIWANTEAFF
CDR3nt: TGTGCCAGCAGACCGGACATCTGGGCGAACACTGAAGCTTTCTTT

v_gene: TRBV7-2
abundance: -
j_gene: TRBJ1-4
d_gene: -
CDR3aa: CASSFVGGRSNEKLFF
CDR3nt: TGTGCCAGCAGCTTTGTAGGTGGTCGGAGTAATGAAAAACTGTTTTTT

v_gene: TRBV7-9
abundance: -
j_gene: TRBJ1-3
d_gene: TRBD1
CDR3aa: CASSLDGQGGGNTIYF
CDR3nt: TGTGCCAGCAGCTTAGATGGACAGGGAGGAGGAAACACCATATATTTT

v_gene: TRBV7-9
abundance: -
j_gene: TRBJ2-1
d_gene: -
CDR3aa: CASSSGGGDEQFF
CDR3nt: TGTGCCAGCAGCTCGGGGGGCGGGGATGAGCAGTTCTTC

v_gene: TRBV7-6
abundance: -
j_gene: TRBJ2-5
d_gene: -
CDR3aa: CASTSRGGGGETQYF
CDR3nt: TGTGCCAGCACCTCTCGAGGGGGGGGCGGAGAGACCCAGTACTTC

v_gene: TRBV7-2
abundance: -
j_gene: TRBJ2-1
d_gene: -
CDR3aa: CASLKQQTYNEQFF
CDR3nt: TGTGCCAGCTTGAAACAGCAAACCTACAATGAGCAGTTCTTC

v_gene: TRBV4-3
abundance: -
j_gene: TRBJ1-5
d_gene: -
CDR3aa: CASSQGGDSNQPQHF
CDR3nt: TGCGCCAGCAGCCAAGGAGGGGACAGCAATCAGCCCCAGCATTTT

v_gene: TRBV11-3
abundance: -
j_gene: TRBJ2-5
d_gene: TRBD2
CDR3aa: CASSSEGLAGGYRETQYF
CDR3nt: TGTGCCAGCAGCTCAGAGGGACTAGCGGGAGGGTATCGAGAGACCCAGTACTTC

v_gene: TRBV5-4
abundance: -
j_gene: TRBJ1-2
d_gene: TRBD1
CDR3aa: CASSPSGLSQGVRGYTF
CDR3nt: TGTGCCAGCAGCCCATCGGGGCTCTCTCAGGGGGTGAGGGGCTACACCTTC

v_gene: TRBV7-2
abundance: -
j_gene: TRBJ2-3
d_gene: TRBD2
CDR3aa: CASQREGYTKNTQYF
CDR3nt: TGTGCCAGCCAAAGGGAGGGGTACACGAAAAATACGCAGTATTTT

v_gene: TRBV10-1
abundance: few
j_gene: TRBJ2-7
d_gene: -
CDR3aa: CASSEFEGTEQYF
CDR3nt: TGCGCCAGCAGTGAATTTGAGGGCACCGAGCAGTACTTC

v_gene: TRBV5-1
abundance: once
j_gene: TRBJ2-2
d_gene: -
CDR3aa: CASSLGLLTGELFF
CDR3nt: TGCGCCAGCAGCTTGGGGCTCCTCACCGGGGAGCTGTTTTTT

v_gene: TRBV4-3
abundance: -
j_gene: TRBJ1-1
d_gene: -
CDR3aa: CASSQGGGRTNTEAFF
CDR3nt: TGCGCCAGCAGCCAAGGTGGGGGGCGGACGAACACTGAAGCTTTCTTT

v_gene: TRBV30
abundance: -
j_gene: TRBJ1-5
d_gene: -
CDR3aa: CAWSGSGPSNQPQHF
CDR3nt: TGTGCCTGGAGTGGGTCTGGACCGAGCAATCAGCCCCAGCATTTT

v_gene: TRBV14
abundance: -
j_gene: TRBJ2-1
d_gene: -
CDR3aa: CASSQGEYNEQFF
CDR3nt: TGTGCCAGCAGCCAAGGAGAATACAATGAGCAGTTCTTC

v_gene: TRBV4-2
abundance: -
j_gene: TRBJ1-3
d_gene: -
CDR3aa: CASSPDTFSGNTIYF
CDR3nt: TGTGCCAGCAGCCCGGACACTTTCTCTGGAAACACCATATATTTT

v_gene: TRBV5-8
abundance: once
j_gene: TRBJ1-2
d_gene: -
CDR3aa: CASSLVQPGYGYTF
CDR3nt: TGTGCCAGCAGCTTGGTACAGCCAGGCTATGGCTACACCTTC

v_gene: TRBV28
abundance: -
j_gene: TRBJ2-1
d_gene: -
CDR3aa: CASSLPPGLSYNEQFF
CDR3nt: TGTGCCAGCAGTTTACCCCCGGGACTCAGCTACAATGAGCAGTTCTTC

v_gene: TRBV6-5
abundance: once
j_gene: TRBJ1-2
d_gene: TRBD1
CDR3aa: CASNWGTAGGYTF
CDR3nt: TGTGCCAGCAACTGGGGGACAGCTGGGGGCTACACCTTC

v_gene: TRBV6-5
abundance: -
j_gene: TRBJ1-4
d_gene: TRBD1
CDR3aa: CASSPSGTGDEKLFF
CDR3nt: TGTGCCAGCAGCCCCTCCGGGACAGGGGATGAAAAACTGTTTTTT

v_gene: TRBV9
abundance: -
j_gene: TRBJ1-2
d_gene: -
CDR3aa: CASSAIQGANYGYTF
CDR3nt: TGTGCCAGCAGCGCAATCCAGGGAGCTAACTATGGCTACACCTTC

v_gene: TRBV11-2
abundance: -
j_gene: TRBJ2-7
d_gene: TRBD1
CDR3aa: CASSPSTGGYEQYF
CDR3nt: TGTGCCAGCAGCCCCTCGACAGGGGGCTACGAGCAGTACTTC

v_gene: TRBV10-3
abundance: -
j_gene: TRBJ1-2
d_gene: -
CDR3aa: CAIRDVESNYGYTF
CDR3nt: TGTGCCATCAGGGACGTTGAGTCTAACTATGGCTACACCTTC

v_gene: TRBV9
abundance: -
j_gene: TRBJ1-1
d_gene: -
CDR3aa: CASSAHRDLGAAFF
CDR3nt: TGTGCCAGCAGCGCCCATAGGGACTTGGGAGCAGCTTTCTTT